A single sample gave rise to the 32 T cell receptor beta chains below, sequenced in a study of breast tumors, draining lymph nodes, adjacent tissues. TCRdb called the multiplex PCR reads again in MiXCR, with one record for every CDR3 protein. The sample lists about 100,000 distinct CDR3 sequences; 21% were seen once. The lymph nodes were axillary draining lymph nodes from breast cancer patients. Sequencing used axillary lymph node tissue. The receptors stem from a female donor with breast cancer. Some clones in this sample may be carry-over from other donors' samples.

This clonotype was observed at least ten times. This sequence joins TRBV7-9 and TRBJ1-2; 7 positions match TRBD1. The germline gives CDR1 SEHNR, CDR2 FQNEAQ (reference sequence). Germline trimming cut 2 bases from V and 6 bases from J; bases unmatched to any gene: 9. The CDR3 spans 15 residues. The CDR3 nucleotides read TGTGCCAGCAGCTTAACAGGGGACAATAGCGATGGCTACACCTTC. This translates into CASSLTGDNSDGYTF.

The table lists this clonotype with many counts. The chain couples TRBV5-1 to TRBJ1-3, with D hard to call. The CDR3 is 13 residues long. Germline V lookup: CDR1 SGHRS, CDR2 YFSETQ. With 4 bases removed from V and 0 bases from J, the gap between germline ends came to 5 bases. The CDR3 bases are TGCGCCAGCAGCGTCCCCTCTGGAAACACCATATATTTT. Translation gives CASSVPSGNTIYF.

In its sample, this clonotype was seen many times. V usage is TRBV7-8 and J usage is TRBJ2-3; 7 nucleotides align to TRBD1. CDR3 length: 15 amino acids. Germline V gene data show CDR1 as SGHVS and CDR2 as FQNEAQ. J lost 2 bases, V lost 3 bases, and 5 bases had no gene match. The CDR3 sequence is CASSFPGQNTDTQYF. CDR3 bases: TGTGCCAGCAGCTTTCCGGGACAGAACACAGATACGCAGTATTTT.

This clonotype was recorded at least ten times. V gene TRBV2 combines with J gene TRBJ1-5, with a tentative D call TRBD1 (5 bases). Trimming stripped 8 bases from V and 2 bases from J, with 13 bases between. Germline V gene data show CDR1 as SNHLY and CDR2 as FYNNEI. There are 14 residues in the CDR3. This CDR3 is CASHIRDGNQPQHF. The CDR3 DNA reads TGTGCCAGCCATATCAGGGACGGCAATCAGCCCCAGCATTTT.

In its sample, this clonotype was seen many times. The rearrangement links TRBV5-1 to TRBJ1-4; D call uncertain. Germline assignment: CDR1 SGHRS and CDR2 YFSETQ. CDR3 length: 14 residues. Trimming removed 0 bases from V and 8 bases from J, with 11 bases in between. This CDR3 reads CASSLGGIGEKLFF. In nucleotides, the CDR3 is TGCGCCAGCAGCTTGGGAGGGATTGGGGAAAAACTGTTTTTT.

In this sample, this clonotype turned up many times. This chain joins TRBV20-1 and TRBJ2-3; 9 bases fit TRBD2. The CDR3 totals 16 residues. CDR1 and CDR2 from the germline V gene are DFQATT and SNEGSKA (reference sequence). V was clipped by 6 bases and J by 2 bases; unmatched bases: 12. This CDR3 is CSAMRRGGGDTDTQYF. The CDR3 bases are TGCAGTGCGATGAGGCGGGGCGGGGGGGACACAGATACGCAGTATTTT.

The J gene is TRBJ1-4, the V gene TRBV30; 9 positions match TRBD1. CDR3 size: 15 residues. V was clipped by 1 base and J by 11 bases; unmatched bases: 11. Germline V CDR1 and CDR2: GTSNPN, SVGIG (reference sequence). The CDR3 reads CAWSDPTGTGKKLFF. DNA of the CDR3: TGTGCCTGGAGTGACCCCACCGGGACAGGGAAGAAACTGTTTTTT.

J is TRBJ1-4 and V is TRBV20-1; TRBD1 aligns across 9 bases. Germline V gene data show CDR1 as DFQATT and CDR2 as SNEGSKA (reference sequence). V was pared by 5 bases and J by 8 bases, with 9 bases of the junction left unmatched. The CDR3 length is 14 residues. CDR3 in DNA: TGCAGTGCTCGAGTACAGGGGGCCGGGGAAAAACTGTTTTTT. Translation gives CSARVQGAGEKLFF.

There are many counts of this clonotype. The chain has TRBV7-3 and TRBJ2-7; 8 bases align to TRBD1. The CDR3 runs 15 residues. The J segment lost 5 bases and the V segment lost 0 bases, leaving 6 bases of the junction unmatched. The germline CDR1 and CDR2 sequences are SGHTA and FQGTGA. CDR3 protein: CASSLTPQGAHEQYF. CDR3 DNA: TGTGCCAGCAGCTTAACCCCCCAGGGGGCTCACGAGCAGTACTTC.

This clonotype has just a few counts. This chain connects TRBV30 to TRBJ2-1; 9 bases are a match to TRBD2. Trimming cost V 5 bases and J 9 bases; bases outside gene matches: 11. This CDR3 region has 14 residues. Per the germline V gene, CDR1 is GTSNPN and CDR2 is SVGIG (reference sequence). CDR3 amino acids: CAWEMAGGWGEQFF. The CDR3 nucleotides are TGTGCCTGGGAGATGGCGGGAGGGTGGGGTGAGCAGTTCTTC. Full variable domain (remainder filled in from reference TRBV30 and TRBJ2-1): SQTIHQWPATLVQPVGSPLSLECTVEGTSNPNLYWYRQAAGRGLQLLFYSVGIGQISSEVPQNLSASRPQDRQFILSSKKLLLSDSGFYLCAWEMAGGWGEQFFGPGTRLTVL.

There are many counts of this clonotype. The chain recombines TRBV9 with TRBJ2-2, with unresolved D. The CDR3 consists of 14 residues. The germline V gene encodes CDR1 SGDLS and CDR2 YYNGEE. V shed 5 bases and J shed 2 bases, with 10 bases lying between them. The CDR3 sequence is CASRTLTNTGELFF. The DNA of the CDR3 is TGTGCCAGCAGGACCCTGACAAACACCGGGGAGCTGTTTTTT.

This clonotype has a count of ten or more. J is TRBJ2-1 and V is TRBV7-3, with 7 bases identical to TRBD2. The V gene's germline CDR1 is SGHTA and CDR2 FQGTGA. Trimming took 5 bases from V and 8 from J; bases not matched to a gene: 6. CDR3 length equals 13 residues. The CDR3 DNA sequence: TGTGCCAGCAGCCTTGGGGCGGGGGATGAGCAGTTCTTC. This sequence encodes CASSLGAGDEQFF.

This clonotype occurred many times. This chain connects TRBV19 to TRBJ2-5; maybe TRBD1 (6 bases). Germline V CDR1 and CDR2: LNHDA, SQIVND (reference sequence). V lost 0 bases and J 6 bases, leaving 14 bases between the germline ends. This CDR3 comprises 15 residues. The CDR3 loop is CASSIDPGAGQTQYF. In DNA, the CDR3 is TGTGCCAGTAGTATAGATCCAGGGGCTGGGCAGACCCAGTACTTC.

There are many counts of this clonotype. The CDR3: CASSLPVDNEQFF. For the CDR3, the DNA is TGTGCCAGCAGCTTGCCTGTGGACAATGAGCAGTTCTTC. V usage is TRBV5-8 and J usage is TRBJ2-1; D is uncertain. The length of the CDR3 is 13 residues. Germline V gene lookup returns CDR1 SGHTS and CDR2 YDEGEE. Trimming shortened V by 1 base and J by 5 bases, and 7 bases separated the two germline ends.

As regards this clonotype: One base away lies a much larger clone, so this may be a sequencing read error. This is likely a read error, given that the CDR3 carries no conserved phenylalanine or tryptophan at its end. This chain joins TRBV3-1 and TRBJ2-7; D possibly corresponds to TRBD1 (5 bases). V gave up 10 bases and J gave up 5 bases, with 15 bases separating them. The CDR3 extends over 12 amino acids. The germline CDR1 and CDR2 sequences are LGHDT and YNNKEL (reference sequence). The CDR3 DNA sequence: TGTGCCACAGCAGACAGTCTAAACGAGCAGTACCTC. Its protein is CATADSLNEQYL.

This clonotype has ten or more counts. This chain connects TRBV7-6 to TRBJ2-5, with 7 bases fitting TRBD1. V lost 5 bases and J lost 2; bases outside the gene matches: 11. The CDR3 consists of 16 residues. Germline V gene lookup returns CDR1 SGHVS and CDR2 FNYEAQ. CDR3 sequence reads: CASSPPLGQQQETQYF. CDR3 bases: TGTGCCAGCAGCCCCCCCCTGGGACAGCAACAAGAGACCCAGTACTTC.

This clonotype was recorded at least ten times. The chain combines TRBV27 with TRBJ2-7; the match to TRBD1 covers 8 bases. The CDR3 has 15 amino acids. Germline CDR1 is MNHEY and CDR2 is SMNVEV (reference sequence). With V trimmed by 7 bases and J by 2 bases, 10 bases remained unmatched. The CDR3 nucleotides read TGTGCCAGCAAACCCGGACAGGGCAAAGCCTACGAGCAGTACTTC. Translation gives CASKPGQGKAYEQYF.

This clonotype was picked up a small number of times. V is TRBV5-4 and J is TRBJ2-2; D may be TRBD1 (6 bases). Germline loops: CDR1 SGHNT, CDR2 YYREEE (reference sequence). Trimming removed 2 bases at V and 8 bases at J, with 16 bases between. The CDR3 runs 15 residues. The CDR3 bases are TGTGCCAGCAGCTTAGGGGGTTACTCCGTAGGGGAGCTGTTTTTT. Its protein is CASSLGGYSVGELFF.

This clonotype was counted a few times. The chain combines TRBV18 with TRBJ2-7, with a tentative D call TRBD1 (5 bases). CDR3 length: 13 residues. CDR1 is KGHSH, CDR2 LQKENI, per germline. V was shortened by 8 bases and J by 0 bases, with 11 bases between the two germline ends. The CDR3 nucleotides are TGTGCCAGCACCAGGGCCAGCTCCTACGAGCAGTACTTC. Translation gives CASTRASSYEQYF. The entire variable domain, with the rest obtained from reference TRBV18 and TRBJ2-7, is as follows: NAGVMQNPRHLVRRRGQEARLRCSPMKGHSHVYWYRQLPEEGLKFMVYLQKENIIDESGMPKERFSAEFPKEGPSILRIQQVVRGDSAAYFCASTRASSYEQYFGPGTRLTVT.

This clonotype was counted ten times or more. The chain has TRBV30 and TRBJ2-7, with D perhaps matching TRBD1 (5 bases). The CDR3 has 15 residues. Looked up from germline, CDR1 is GTSNPN and CDR2 is SVGIG (reference sequence). The germline V and J ends were trimmed by 2 bases and 4 bases, with 18 bases remaining between them. The DNA of the CDR3 is TGTGCCTGGAGTAGCTGGGTCAACCAGGGATACGAGCAGTACTTC. It yields the protein CAWSSWVNQGYEQYF.

A few counts support this clonotype. CDR3 residues: CASSWTGRDEETQYF. In DNA form, the CDR3 reads TGTGCCAGCAGCTGGACAGGGAGGGATGAAGAGACCCAGTACTTC. The gene calls are TRBV5-4 and TRBJ2-5; D may be TRBD1 (8 bases). The V and J ends lost 3 bases and 3 bases respectively, with 15 bases between them. The length of the CDR3 is 15 residues. Germline V gene sequence: CDR1 SGHNT, CDR2 YYREEE (reference sequence).

This clonotype was seen ten or more times. V and J are TRBV25-1 and TRBJ2-1; D is ambiguous. There are 13 residues in the CDR3. Trimming removed 7 bases at V and 10 bases at J, with 17 bases between. Germline-derived CDR1 and CDR2 are MGHDK and SYGVNS. The CDR3 reads CASIPGPAGEQFF. CDR3 in DNA: TGTGCCAGCATTCCAGGCCCGGCCGGGGAGCAGTTCTTC.

This clonotype has at least ten counts. CDR3 loop: CASSLLQGDPFDSPLHF. The CDR3 region has the DNA TGTGCCAGCAGCCTACTCCAGGGGGACCCTTTTGATTCACCCCTCCACTTT. The chain links TRBV9 to TRBJ1-6; 7 bases align to TRBD1. This CDR3 spans 17 amino acids. Germline-derived CDR1 and CDR2 are SGDLS and YYNGEE. The V gene end was trimmed by 4 bases and the J gene end by 8 bases; junction bases not matched to a gene: 15.

This clonotype was seen many times. J is TRBJ2-2 and V is TRBV12-3 or TRBV12-4; 7 bases are shared with TRBD2. The V segment lost 3 bases and the J segment 3 bases; nucleotides outside the gene matches: 4. The CDR3 consists of 15 residues. CDR3 sequence: CASSFGLGYTGELFF. The CDR3 DNA reads TGTGCCAGCAGTTTCGGACTAGGGTACACCGGGGAGCTGTTTTTT.

The chain has TRBV12-3 or TRBV12-4 and TRBJ2-1; no definite D call. V lost 4 bases, J lost 5 bases, and 6 bases lay in between. The CDR3 runs 12 residues. The CDR3 here is CASSYGNNEQFF. Here the CDR3 DNA reads TGTGCCAGCAGTTACGGTAACAATGAGCAGTTCTTC.

As concerns this clonotype: Just one base apart from a much larger clone, this may be a read error. V usage is TRBV20-1 and J usage is TRBJ2-1, with 8 bases identical to TRBD2. The CDR3 runs 16 residues. The V segment lost 7 bases and the J segment 5 bases; nucleotides outside the gene matches: 16. Germline V gene sequence: CDR1 DFQATT, CDR2 SNEGSKA (reference sequence). The CDR3 sequence: CSVPHGRGAIHNEQFF. For the CDR3, the DNA is TGCAGTGTCCCCCACGGGCGGGGGGCAATACACAATGAGCAGTTCTTC.

Remarks on this clonotype: Being one base from a much bigger clone, this may be a read error. This rearrangement joins TRBV19 to TRBJ2-3; D may be TRBD2 (7 bases). V lost 6 bases and J 2 bases, leaving 9 bases between the germline ends. CDR3 length: 13 residues. From germline, CDR1 is LNHDA and CDR2 SQIVND (reference sequence). CDR3 sequence (DNA): TGTGCCAGTAGCGCGGGGGCCACAGATACGCAGTATTTT. Translation: CASSAGATDTQYF.

There are many counts of this clonotype. J is TRBJ1-6 and V is TRBV11-2; TRBD1 might be the D (5 bases). In germline, CDR1 is SGHAT, CDR2 FQNNGV. With 0 bases removed from V and 6 bases from J, the gap between germline ends came to 9 bases. The CDR3 runs 15 residues. CDR3 in amino acids: CASSLEPGSNSPLHF. The CDR3 region has the DNA TGTGCCAGCAGCTTAGAGCCAGGGAGTAATTCACCCCTCCACTTT. Full variable domain (rest looked up from reference TRBV11-2 and TRBJ1-6): EAGVAQSPRYKIIEKRQSVAFWCNPISGHATLYWYQQILGQGPKLLIQFQNNGVVDDSQLPKDRFSAERLKGVDSTLKIQPAKLEDSAVYLCASSLEPGSNSPLHFGNGTRLTVT.

The table lists this clonotype with many counts. The chain links TRBV7-8 to TRBJ2-1; TRBD1 might be the D (7 bases). Looked up from germline, CDR1 is SGHVS and CDR2 is FQNEAQ. V lost 1 base and J 0 bases, leaving 25 bases between the germline ends. The CDR3 covers 21 residues. The CDR3 sequence is CASSLGGWGQLGTFSYNEQFF. CDR3 DNA sequence: TGTGCCAGCAGCTTAGGTGGGTGGGGACAGCTGGGGACTTTCTCCTACAATGAGCAGTTCTTC.

This clonotype occurred many times. The V gene is TRBV6-1, the J gene TRBJ1-4; 11 nucleotides align to TRBD1. V shed 5 bases and J 4 bases; nucleotides not matched to a gene: 3. This CDR3 has 15 residues. CDR1 is MNHNS, CDR2 SASEGT, per germline. The CDR3 sequence: CASSPGTGGNEKLFF. The CDR3 coding sequence is TGTGCCAGCAGTCCCGGGACAGGGGGTAATGAAAAACTGTTTTTT.

The table lists this clonotype with many counts. CDR3 sequence reads: CASSVAGTSGDTQYF. The CDR3 nucleotides are TGTGCCAGCAGCGTAGCCGGGACTAGCGGAGATACGCAGTATTTT. The rearrangement links TRBV9 to TRBJ2-3, with 11 bases that match TRBD2. The CDR3 is made up of 15 amino acids. In germline, CDR1 is SGDLS, CDR2 YYNGEE. V shed 0 bases, J shed 5 bases, and the junction held 2 bases outside the gene matches. The whole variable domain, remainder taken from reference TRBV9 and TRBJ2-3, is DSGVTQTPKHLITATGQRVTLRCSPRSGDLSVYWYQQSLDQGLQFLIQYYNGEERAKGNILERFSAQQFPDLHSELNLSSLELGDSALYFCASSVAGTSGDTQYFGPGTRLTVL.

The rearrangement joins TRBV5-6 to TRBJ2-1, with TRBD1 matching 7 bases. After removal of 4 bases from V and 5 bases from J, the junction contained 6 bases not matched to a gene. This CDR3 spans 14 amino acids. Per the germline V gene, CDR1 is SGHDT and CDR2 is YYEEEE. CDR3 sequence: CASSPAGTDNEQFF. DNA for the CDR3: TGTGCCAGCAGCCCGGCCGGGACAGACAATGAGCAGTTCTTC. The whole variable domain, remainder taken from reference TRBV5-6 and TRBJ2-1, is DAGVTQSPTHLIKTRGQQVTLRCSPKSGHDTVSWYQQALGQGPQFIFQYYEEEERQRGNFPDRFSGHQFPNYSSELNVNALLLGDSALYLCASSPAGTDNEQFFGPGTRLTVL.